Following are 4 T cell receptor beta chains from one sample sequenced in a study of blood T cell repertoires in COVID-19. Clones were sequenced by immunoSEQ multiplex PCR, and TCRdb holds only the in-frame ones, with some missing. The table records about 150,000 clones, roughly 82% of them present only once. The sample comprised peripheral blood. Receptors originate from a human donor with acute or convalescent COVID-19. The donor label of this sample is uncertain.

The CDR3 loop reads CASSVTDTEAFF. The CDR3 bases are TGTGCCAGCAGTGTCACTGACACTGAAGCTTTCTTT. The V gene is TRBV2, the J gene TRBJ1-1; D gene unclear. This CDR3 is 12 amino acids long. The germline V gene encodes CDR1 SNHLY and CDR2 FYNNEI. V was trimmed by 4 bases and J by 3 bases, leaving 6 bases between them.

CDR3 region: CAWSVLGRGWENTIYF. The CDR3 DNA reads TGTGCCTGGAGTGTACTTGGAAGGGGATGGGAAAACACCATATATTTT. The chain carries TRBV30 and TRBJ1-3; TRBD1 is a possible D gene (5 bases). The CDR3 covers 16 residues. The ends were cut back, 0 bases at V and 6 bases at J, with 18 bases in the middle. The V gene's germline CDR1 is GTSNPN and CDR2 SVGIG (reference sequence). The full variable domain, rest sourced from reference TRBV30 and TRBJ1-3, is SQTIHQWPATLVQPVGSPLSLECTVEGTSNPNLYWYRQAAGRGLQLLFYSVGIGQISSEVPQNLSASRPQDRQFILSSKKLLLSDSGFYLCAWSVLGRGWENTIYFGEGSWLTVV.

A few counts support this clone. The CDR3 loop is CASSPIAGVNYGYTF. In DNA, the CDR3 is TGTGCCAGTAGCCCAATTGCAGGGGTTAACTATGGCTACACCTTC. The chain couples TRBV19 to TRBJ1-2; TRBD1 might be the D (6 bases). Per germline, CDR1 LNHDA and CDR2 SQIVND (reference sequence). This CDR3 has 15 residues. Between the trimmed V and J ends, which lost 6 bases and 1 base, there was a span of 15 bases.

This chain uses TRBV18 with TRBJ1-2, with TRBD1 as a possible D gene (6 bases). Germline V lookup: CDR1 KGHSH, CDR2 LQKENI. The length of the CDR3 is 14 residues. V was shortened by 2 bases and J by 7 bases, with 14 bases between the two germline ends. The CDR3 DNA is TGTGCCAGCTCACCAGAGCAGGGGCGTGTTGGCTACACCTTC. Its translation is CASSPEQGRVGYTF.